The next 20 T cell receptor beta chains were all read from a single sample in a study of T cells in localized non-small cell lung cancer. Libraries were prepared by immunoSEQ multiplex PCR; TCRdb keeps only in-frame clonotypes and omits some of them. The sample yields 25,000 to 30,000 clones, approximately 89% seen once. Here the sequenced sample was peripheral blood, taken before any cancer treatment. These receptors were taken from a female donor older than 55 with stage I lung adenocarcinoma.

The CDR3 nucleotides read TGCGCCAGCAGCTTGGATCCCCCCCCAGATACGCAGTATTTT. It translates to CASSLDPPPDTQYF. The chain uses TRBV5-1 and TRBJ2-3; D remains unclear. Germline lookup yields CDR1 SGHRS and CDR2 YFSETQ. V was trimmed by 0 bases and J by 4 bases, leaving 9 bases between them. The CDR3 sequence is 14 residues long.

As DNA, the CDR3 is TGTGCCAGCAGTTTATCGAAGAATGAGCAGTTCTTC. It specifies CASSLSKNEQFF. The V and J genes are TRBV27 and TRBJ2-1, with D unresolved. The CDR3 is 12 residues long. V shed 0 bases and J shed 7 bases, with 4 bases lying between them. CDR1 is MNHEY and CDR2 is SMNVEV in the germline V gene (reference sequence).

The V and J genes are TRBV6-5 and TRBJ2-5, with D hard to call. This CDR3 is built from 15 residues. Per the germline V gene, CDR1 is MNHEY and CDR2 is SVGAGI. Trimming took 6 bases from V and 1 from J, leaving 15 bases between them. The CDR3 bases are TGTGCCAGCAGACAAAGGACCGACCGCCAAGAGACCCAGTACTTC. Amino acids: CASRQRTDRQETQYF.

This clone appeared a few times. The chain recombines TRBV13 with TRBJ2-2; D gene uncertain. V dropped 0 bases and J dropped 6 bases, with 8 bases sitting between them. The germline V gene encodes CDR1 PRHDT and CDR2 FYEKMQ (reference sequence). The CDR3 extends over 14 amino acids. This chain's CDR3 is CASSLGGPPGELFF. The CDR3 region has the DNA TGTGCCAGCAGCTTAGGAGGACCCCCCGGGGAGCTGTTTTTT.

V usage is TRBV6-4 and J usage is TRBJ2-1; 7 positions match TRBD2. Germline values: CDR1 MRHNA, CDR2 SNTAGT. The V and J ends lost 6 bases and 2 bases, in that order; junction bases with no gene match: 7. The CDR3 is 15 amino acids. CDR3 sequence (DNA): TGTGCCAGCAGACCGCTAGCGGAGGCCTACAATGAGCAGTTCTTC. Translated: CASRPLAEAYNEQFF.

V gene TRBV2 combines with J gene TRBJ2-1; 7 nucleotides agree with TRBD1. J was trimmed by 6 bases and V by 7 bases; bases with no gene match: 3. CDR1 and CDR2 from the germline V gene are SNHLY and FYNNEI. The CDR3 has 12 residues. CDR3 in DNA: TGTGCCAGCACCGCAGGGGGCAATGAGCAGTTCTTC. Protein product: CASTAGGNEQFF.

The chain is built from TRBV5-6 and TRBJ2-7, with D unresolved. This CDR3 is built from 13 residues. Germline CDR1 and CDR2: SGHDT and YYEEEE. V was shortened by 4 bases and J by 4 bases, with 12 bases between the two germline ends. CDR3 nucleotide sequence: TGTGCCAGCAGCCCGGACGGATGGTACGAGCAGTACTTC. Amino acid sequence: CASSPDGWYEQYF.

V is TRBV7-8 and J is TRBJ2-3; D not certain. V was cut by 3 bases and J by 0 bases, with 7 bases left in between. CDR1 is SGHVS and CDR2 is FQNEAQ in the germline V gene. This CDR3 has 14 residues. CDR3 DNA sequence: TGTGCCAGCAGCTTCGCGGCTAGCACAGATACGCAGTATTTT. Protein: CASSFAASTDTQYF.

The genes are TRBV6-1 and TRBJ1-5; D is unclear. The CDR3 consists of 17 residues. CDR1 MNHNS and CDR2 SASEGT come from the germline V gene. The V end lost 4 bases, the J end lost 0 bases, and 16 bases lay between the germline ends. CDR3 in amino acids: CASSGSWGTSSNQPQHF. CDR3 bases: TGTGCCAGCAGTGGGTCTTGGGGTACCTCTAGCAATCAGCCCCAGCATTTT.

V is TRBV4-1 and J is TRBJ1-5; maybe TRBD1 (5 bases). Germline V gives CDR1 MGHRA, CDR2 YSYEKL. The V end lost 1 base, the J end lost 0 bases, and 22 bases lay between the germline ends. This CDR3 is built from 20 residues. For the CDR3, the DNA is TGCGCCAGCAGCCAAGTAAGGGCCTGGCCCATGGGGGATAGCAATCAGCCCCAGCATTTT. Protein sequence: CASSQVRAWPMGDSNQPQHF.

The chain joins TRBV6-1 to TRBJ1-5, with D unresolved. Germline-derived CDR1 and CDR2 are MNHNS and SASEGT. The CDR3 has 13 residues. The ends were cut back, 4 bases at V and 5 bases at J, with 9 bases in the middle. Written as DNA, the CDR3 is TGTGCCAGCAGTGTTACCTCCGATCAGCCCCAGCATTTT. Translating gives CASSVTSDQPQHF.

This clone was seen only once. V usage is TRBV5-5 and J usage is TRBJ1-1; D uncertain. The CDR3 has 14 amino acids. The germline V gene encodes CDR1 SGHKS and CDR2 YYEKEE (reference sequence). V was trimmed by 1 base and J by 1 base, leaving 8 bases between them. The CDR3 here is CASSLSTGNTEAFF. The CDR3 DNA follows: TGTGCCAGCAGCTTGTCCACGGGGAACACTGAAGCTTTCTTT. Using reference TRBV5-5 and TRBJ1-1 for the parts outside the CDR3, the full variable domain is DAGVTQSPTHLIKTRGQQVTLRCSPISGHKSVSWYQQVLGQGPQFIFQYYEKEERGRGNFPDRFSARQFPNYSSELNVNALLLGDSALYLCASSLSTGNTEAFFGQGTRLTVV.

This clone occurred once. This chain's CDR3 is CASSPGDNNSPLHF. In DNA form, the CDR3 reads TGCGCCAGCAGCCCCGGGGACAATAATTCACCCCTCCACTTT. This chain links TRBV5-1 with TRBJ1-6; D perhaps matches TRBD1 (6 bases). This CDR3 has 14 amino acids. Germline assignment: CDR1 SGHRS and CDR2 YFSETQ. V was shortened by 4 bases and J by 5 bases, with 10 bases between the two germline ends.

The chain combines TRBV27 with TRBJ2-7; 9 bases map to TRBD2. V was pared by 3 bases and J by 4 bases, with 7 bases of the junction left unmatched. This CDR3 comprises 15 residues. CDR1 MNHEY and CDR2 SMNVEV come from the germline V gene (reference sequence). CDR3 residues: CASSLSLAGLYEQYF. CDR3 DNA: TGTGCCAGCAGTTTGAGTCTAGCGGGACTTTACGAGCAGTACTTC.

In its sample, this clone was seen once. This chain joins TRBV7-2 and TRBJ2-7; no clear D. Trimming cost V 5 bases and J 2 bases, with 10 bases left between them. Germline V gene data show CDR1 as SGHTA and CDR2 as FQGNSA. The CDR3 runs to 13 residues. CDR3 amino acids: CASSPAVAYEQYF. In nucleotides, the CDR3 is TGTGCCAGCAGCCCAGCCGTCGCCTACGAGCAGTACTTC.

The chain is built from TRBV6-6 and TRBJ2-7, with TRBD2 matching over 9 bases. This CDR3 is 13 amino acids long. CDR1 and CDR2 (germline): MNHNY, SVGAGI (reference sequence). Germline trimming cut 6 bases from V and 2 bases from J; bases unmatched to any gene: 2. CDR3 residues: CASRASGTYEQYF. The DNA for the CDR3 is TGTGCCAGCAGGGCTAGCGGGACCTACGAGCAGTACTTC.

This chain links TRBV7-3 with TRBJ2-1, with D perhaps matching TRBD2 (6 bases). Germline-derived CDR1 and CDR2 are SGHTA and FQGTGA. V was cut by 5 bases and J by 2 bases, with 13 bases left in between. The CDR3 sequence is 15 residues long. The CDR3 DNA is TGTGCCAGCAGCCCGGGTCGGGAGCCCTACAATGAGCAGTTCTTC. This encodes CASSPGREPYNEQFF.

This clone is a singleton in its sample. The rearrangement uses TRBV2 and TRBJ1-4; D is ambiguous. Germline V gives CDR1 SNHLY, CDR2 FYNNEI. Trimming removed 4 bases from V and 0 bases from J, with 9 bases in between. The CDR3 is 15 residues long. DNA of the CDR3: TGTGCCAGCAGTGCTGACACTTCAACTAATGAAAAACTGTTTTTT. Translating gives CASSADTSTNEKLFF.

The gene calls are TRBV6-1 and TRBJ2-2; 7 nucleotides align to TRBD2. The germline V gene has CDR1 MNHNS and CDR2 SASEGT. With V trimmed by 0 bases and J by 3 bases, 7 bases remained unmatched. This CDR3 is built from 17 residues. CDR3 sequence reads: CASSEAGLPPYTGELFF. The CDR3 DNA reads as TGTGCCAGCAGTGAAGCGGGACTACCACCTTACACCGGGGAGCTGTTTTTT.

The V and J genes are TRBV28 and TRBJ2-2; TRBD2 is a possible D gene (6 bases). The length of the CDR3 is 16 residues. Germline CDR1 reads MDHEN; CDR2 reads SYDVKM. Trimming pared 5 bases from V and 2 bases from J, leaving 15 bases between. CDR3 in DNA: TGTGCCAGCAGTCCCCCGGGACTGTTTAACACCGGGGAGCTGTTTTTT. As protein: CASSPPGLFNTGELFF.